This T cell receptor (beta chain) was sequenced for a study of cytomegalovirus exposure and HLA in healthy donors. Regarding the study as a whole: Investigators reported approximately 170 TCR beta chains as tied to cytomegalovirus. In a later analysis, V- and J-gene trimming of beta chains associated with a DCLRE1C missense variant, replicated independently.

This clone came up once. The antigen is undetermined. PCR used 60 Vbeta primers and 13 Jbeta primers. Sequencing was performed with immunoSEQ multiplex PCR; in TCRdb, only in-frame clones are kept and a portion is missing. The repertoire holds 100,000 to 150,000 clones, around 80% seen once, with 1.5% to 2.5% in the top ten. The sequenced material came from PBMCs. The clonotype was recovered from a man aged 50-60 years in good health and CMV-seronegative.

Here the CDR3 reads CASSGTGATGELFF. DNA of the CDR3: TGTGCCAGCAGTGGGACAGGGGCCACCGGGGAGCTGTTTTTT. V gene TRBV28 combines with J gene TRBJ2-2; the match to TRBD1 covers 10 bases. Germline V CDR1 and CDR2: MDHEN, SYDVKM. The CDR3 contains 14 residues. The V gene end was trimmed by 5 bases and the J gene end by 4 bases; junction bases not matched to a gene: 1.